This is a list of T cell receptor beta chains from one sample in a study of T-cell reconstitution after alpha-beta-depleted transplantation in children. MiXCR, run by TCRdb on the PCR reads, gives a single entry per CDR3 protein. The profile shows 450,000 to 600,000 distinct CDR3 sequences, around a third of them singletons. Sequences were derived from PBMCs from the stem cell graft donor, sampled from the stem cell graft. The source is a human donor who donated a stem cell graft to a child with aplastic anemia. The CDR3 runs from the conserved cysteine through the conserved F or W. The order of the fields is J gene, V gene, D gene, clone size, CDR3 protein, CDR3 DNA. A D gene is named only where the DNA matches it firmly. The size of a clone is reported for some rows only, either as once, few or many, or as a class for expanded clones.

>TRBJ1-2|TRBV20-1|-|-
CSASRSPRGSPGYTF
TGCAGTGCTAGTCGATCCCCAAGAGGGAGTCCTGGCTACACCTTC
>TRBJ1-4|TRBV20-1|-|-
CKMRTTNEKLFF
TGCAAGATGAGGACAACTAATGAAAAACTGTTTTTT
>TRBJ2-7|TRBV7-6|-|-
CASSLLLDSDEQYF
TGTGCCAGCAGCTTACTCCTAGATTCAGACGAGCAGTACTTC
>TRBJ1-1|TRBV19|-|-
CASSIPPRSEAFF
TGTGCCAGTAGTATCCCCCCTCGGTCTGAAGCTTTCTTT
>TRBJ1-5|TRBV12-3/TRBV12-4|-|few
CASSFRPQPQHF
TGTGCCAGCAGTTTTCGCCCTCAGCCCCAGCATTTT
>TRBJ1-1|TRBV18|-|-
CARPAQLGTEAFF
TGTGCCAGGCCCGCACAGCTGGGGACTGAAGCTTTCTTT
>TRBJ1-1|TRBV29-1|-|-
CSVEGGVDTMNTEAFF
TGCAGCGTTGAAGGCGGGGTGGACACCATGAACACTGAAGCTTTCTTT
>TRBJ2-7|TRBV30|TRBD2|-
CAWRRGLADSSYEQYF
TGTGCCTGGAGGCGCGGACTAGCGGACAGCTCCTACGAGCAGTACTTC
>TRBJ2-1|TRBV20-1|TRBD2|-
CSAPPPLAGAGYEQFF
TGCAGTGCTCCGCCGCCCTTAGCGGGAGCGGGCTATGAGCAGTTCTTC
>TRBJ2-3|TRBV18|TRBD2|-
CASSSGLVFTDTQYF
TGTGCCAGCTCATCCGGACTAGTTTTTACAGATACGCAGTATTTT
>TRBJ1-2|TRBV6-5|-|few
CASSWTTGAANYGYTF
TGTGCCAGCAGTTGGACGACGGGGGCCGCTAACTATGGCTACACCTTC
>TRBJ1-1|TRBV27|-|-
CASRLAGGLMNTEAFF
TGTGCCAGCAGACTGGCGGGGGGGCTGATGAACACTGAAGCTTTCTTT
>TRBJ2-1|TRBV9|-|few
CASSVGGKDEQFF
TGTGCCAGCAGCGTAGGAGGTAAGGATGAGCAGTTCTTC
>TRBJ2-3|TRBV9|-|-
CASSTNGGQPTDTQYF
TGTGCCAGCAGCACCAACGGGGGACAGCCCACAGATACGCAGTATTTT
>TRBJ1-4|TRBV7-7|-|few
CASSLQKLLFF
TGTGCCAGCAGCCTACAGAAATTGCTGTTTTTT
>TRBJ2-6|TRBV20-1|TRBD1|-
CSALDRGSGANVLTF
TGCAGTGCCCTGGACAGGGGCTCTGGGGCCAACGTCCTGACTTTC
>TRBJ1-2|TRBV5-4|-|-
CASSLEQDGYTF
TGTGCCAGCAGCTTGGAACAGGATGGCTACACCTTC
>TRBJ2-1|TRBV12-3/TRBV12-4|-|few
CASSSNEQFF
TGTGCCAGCAGCTCTAATGAGCAGTTCTTC
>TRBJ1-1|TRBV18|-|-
CASSPPYGGGYTEAFF
TGTGCCAGCTCACCACCTTATGGGGGAGGTTACACTGAAGCTTTCTTT
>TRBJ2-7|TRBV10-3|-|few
CAISTDSYEQYF
TGTGCCATCAGCACAGACAGCTACGAGCAGTACTTC
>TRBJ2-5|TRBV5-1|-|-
CASSFSTGVETQYF
TGCGCCAGCAGCTTCTCGACGGGAGTTGAGACCCAGTACTTC
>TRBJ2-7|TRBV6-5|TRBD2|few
CASSYLASGSNTYEQYF
TGTGCCAGCAGTTACCTGGCTAGCGGGAGTAACACCTACGAGCAGTACTTC